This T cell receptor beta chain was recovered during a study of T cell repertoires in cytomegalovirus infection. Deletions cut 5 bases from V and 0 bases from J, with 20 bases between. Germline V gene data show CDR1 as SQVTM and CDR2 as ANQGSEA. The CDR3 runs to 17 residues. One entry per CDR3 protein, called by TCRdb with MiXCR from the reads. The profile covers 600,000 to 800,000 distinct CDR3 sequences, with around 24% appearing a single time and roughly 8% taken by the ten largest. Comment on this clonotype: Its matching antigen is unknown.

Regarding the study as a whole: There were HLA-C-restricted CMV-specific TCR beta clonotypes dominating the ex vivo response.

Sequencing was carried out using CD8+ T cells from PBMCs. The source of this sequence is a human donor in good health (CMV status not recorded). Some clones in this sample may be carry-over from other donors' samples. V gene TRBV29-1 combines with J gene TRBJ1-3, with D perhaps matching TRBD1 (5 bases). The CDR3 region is CSVLPGTPDSSGNTIYF. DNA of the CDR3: TGCAGCGTTCTCCCCGGGACTCCCGACTCCTCTGGAAACACCATATATTTT.